This entry lists 11 T cell receptor beta chains sequenced from one sample in a study of OX40 agonist ivuxolimab in advanced cancers. Assay used: immunoSEQ multiplex PCR; TCRdb lists only in-frame clones, some missing. The sample consists of 60,000 to 75,000 clones, approximately 88% of them appearing once. The material was CD4+ or CD8+ T cells sorted from blood, obtained in a trial of the OX40 agonist ivuxolimab. Receptors were obtained from an adult with an advanced solid tumor such as melanoma, head and neck, liver or kidney cancer.

The V gene is TRBV4-3, the J gene TRBJ1-2, with D unresolved. Germline-derived CDR1 and CDR2 are LGHNA and YSLEER. This CDR3 is built from 14 residues. V was trimmed by 0 bases and J by 4 bases, leaving 9 bases between them. The CDR3 sequence is CASSQDWHPYGYTF. CDR3 in DNA: TGCGCCAGCAGCCAAGATTGGCACCCCTATGGCTACACCTTC.

This chain uses TRBV13 with TRBJ1-4; 7 bases agree with TRBD1. This CDR3 is built from 13 residues. The V and J ends lost 7 bases and 8 bases, in that order; junction bases with no gene match: 7. Germline values: CDR1 PRHDT, CDR2 FYEKMQ (reference sequence). CDR3: CASKRQGSEKLFF. In DNA form, the CDR3 reads TGTGCCAGCAAAAGACAGGGATCGGAAAAACTGTTTTTT.

V and J are TRBV27 and TRBJ1-6; no reliable D call. The germline gives CDR1 MNHEY, CDR2 SMNVEV (reference sequence). The length of the CDR3 is 12 residues. Deletions cut 6 bases from V and 3 bases from J, with 3 bases between. The CDR3 sequence is CASSLYNSPLHF. Written as DNA, the CDR3 is TGTGCCAGCAGCCTCTATAATTCACCCCTCCACTTT.

The genes are TRBV25-1 and TRBJ2-5; no firm D call. V shed 2 bases and J shed 0 bases, with 19 bases lying between them. This CDR3 has 18 amino acids. The germline V gene has CDR1 MGHDK and CDR2 SYGVNS. This CDR3 is CASSEGFFSRSYQETQYF. The CDR3 DNA follows: TGTGCCAGCAGTGAAGGATTCTTTAGCAGGAGCTACCAAGAGACCCAGTACTTC.

Written as DNA, the CDR3 is TGTGCCAGTTCCTCGACAGAGCCCTCCTACGAGCAGTACTTC. Translated: CASSSTEPSYEQYF. The chain uses TRBV6-6 and TRBJ2-7; D may be TRBD1 (5 bases). Trimming stripped 9 bases from V and 0 bases from J, with 15 bases between. The CDR3 extends over 14 amino acids. The germline V gene encodes CDR1 MNHNY and CDR2 SVGAGI (reference sequence).

This clone is a singleton in its sample. The chain couples TRBV10-3 to TRBJ2-7; D may be TRBD2 (6 bases). From germline, CDR1 is ENHRY and CDR2 SYGVKD. Trimming shortened V by 6 bases and J by 4 bases, and 16 bases separated the two germline ends. The CDR3 runs 14 residues. The CDR3 loop is CAIRDGGPRYEQYF. DNA of the CDR3: TGTGCCATCAGAGACGGAGGGCCCCGTTACGAGCAGTACTTC.

The rearrangement uses TRBV5-6 and TRBJ2-3; 7 nucleotides match TRBD1. The CDR3 totals 15 residues. Germline V CDR1 and CDR2: SGHDT, YYEEEE. V lost 0 bases and J lost 1; bases outside the gene matches: 2. Here the CDR3 DNA reads TGTGCCAGCAGCTTGGGAGGGGGCGGCACAGATACGCAGTATTTT. It codes for CASSLGGGGTDTQYF.

This clone has only a few counts. The chain recombines TRBV30 with TRBJ2-3, with TRBD2 matching over 12 bases. The CDR3 is made up of 21 amino acids. The junction had 19 bases not matched to a gene; V was cut back by 3 bases and J by 0 bases. Per the germline V gene, CDR1 is GTSNPN and CDR2 is SVGIG (reference sequence). CDR3 bases: TGTGCCTGGAGGGGGGTCTCAAGGACTAGCGGGGCCCAACCAAGCACAGATACGCAGTATTTT. Residues: CAWRGVSRTSGAQPSTDTQYF.

In this sample, this clone turned up a few times. The J gene is TRBJ2-1, the V gene TRBV19; no definite D call. Germline V gives CDR1 LNHDA, CDR2 SQIVND (reference sequence). The CDR3 loop spans 19 amino acids. V was clipped by 0 bases and J by 3 bases, with 21 bases between them. CDR3 protein: CASSIDLSPAAPSYNEQFF. The CDR3 coding sequence is TGTGCCAGTAGTATAGATCTATCCCCAGCAGCGCCTAGCTACAATGAGCAGTTCTTC.

The genes are TRBV4-1 and TRBJ2-7; a weak D match, TRBD1 (6 bases). CDR3 length equals 16 residues. CDR1 is MGHRA, CDR2 YSYEKL, per germline. V was cut by 4 bases and J by 1 base, with 17 bases left in between. DNA for the CDR3: TGCGCCAGCAGCCTCCAGGGGACGGAAGATTCCTACGAGCAGTACTTC. Encoded protein: CASSLQGTEDSYEQYF.

V gene TRBV10-3 combines with J gene TRBJ2-2; D assignment may be TRBD1 or TRBD2 (5 bases each). Trimming stripped 5 bases from V and 6 bases from J, with 13 bases between. The CDR3 is made up of 14 amino acids. CDR1 is ENHRY and CDR2 is SYGVKD in the germline V gene. CDR3 protein: CAISQNRGAGELFF. In DNA, the CDR3 is TGTGCCATCAGTCAAAACCGAGGGGCCGGGGAGCTGTTTTTT.